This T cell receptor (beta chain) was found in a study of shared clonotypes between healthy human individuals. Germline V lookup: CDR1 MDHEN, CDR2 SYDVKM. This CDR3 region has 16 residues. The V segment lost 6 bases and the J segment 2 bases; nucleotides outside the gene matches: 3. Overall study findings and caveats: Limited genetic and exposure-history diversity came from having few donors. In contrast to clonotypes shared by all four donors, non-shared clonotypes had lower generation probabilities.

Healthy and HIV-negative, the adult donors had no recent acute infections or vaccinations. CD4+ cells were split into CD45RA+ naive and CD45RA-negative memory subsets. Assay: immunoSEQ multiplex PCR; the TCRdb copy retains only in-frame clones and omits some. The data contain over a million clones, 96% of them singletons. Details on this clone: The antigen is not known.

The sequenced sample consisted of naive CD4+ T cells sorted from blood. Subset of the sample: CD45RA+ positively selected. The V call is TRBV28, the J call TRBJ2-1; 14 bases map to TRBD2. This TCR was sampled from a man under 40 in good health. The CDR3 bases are TGTGCCAGCAGCCAGACTAGCGGGAGGGCCTACAATGAGCAGTTCTTC. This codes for CASSQTSGRAYNEQFF. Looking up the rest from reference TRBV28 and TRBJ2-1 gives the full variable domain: DVKVTQSSRYLVKRTGEKVFLECVQDMDHENMFWYRQDPGLGLRLIYFSYDVKMKEKGDIPEGYSVSREKKERFSLILESASTNQTSMYLCASSQTSGRAYNEQFFGPGTRLTVL.